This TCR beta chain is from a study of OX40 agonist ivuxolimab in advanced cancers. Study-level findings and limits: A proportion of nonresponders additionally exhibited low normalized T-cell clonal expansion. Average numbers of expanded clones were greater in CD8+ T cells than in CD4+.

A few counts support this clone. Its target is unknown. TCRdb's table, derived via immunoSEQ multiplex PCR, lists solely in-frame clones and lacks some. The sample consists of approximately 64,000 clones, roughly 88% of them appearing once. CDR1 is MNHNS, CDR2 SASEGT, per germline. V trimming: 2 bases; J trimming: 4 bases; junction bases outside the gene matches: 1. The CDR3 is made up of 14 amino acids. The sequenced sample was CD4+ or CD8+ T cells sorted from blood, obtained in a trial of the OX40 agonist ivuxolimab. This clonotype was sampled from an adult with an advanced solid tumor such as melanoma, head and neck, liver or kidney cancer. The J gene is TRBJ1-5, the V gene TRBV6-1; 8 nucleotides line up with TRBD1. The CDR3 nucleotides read TGTGCCAGCAGTGAACAGGGGGCTAATCAGCCCCAGCATTTT. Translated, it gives CASSEQGANQPQHF.